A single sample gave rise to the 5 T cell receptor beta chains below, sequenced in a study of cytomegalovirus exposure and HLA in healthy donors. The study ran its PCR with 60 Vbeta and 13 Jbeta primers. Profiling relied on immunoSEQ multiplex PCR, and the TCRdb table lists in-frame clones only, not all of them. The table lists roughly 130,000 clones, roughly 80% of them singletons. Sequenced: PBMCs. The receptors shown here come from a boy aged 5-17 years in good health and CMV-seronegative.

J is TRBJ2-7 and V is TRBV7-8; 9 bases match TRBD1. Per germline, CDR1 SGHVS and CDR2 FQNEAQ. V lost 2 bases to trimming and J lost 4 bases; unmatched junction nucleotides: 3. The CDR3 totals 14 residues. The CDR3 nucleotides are TGTGCCAGCAGCTTAACGGGACAGGGTTACGAGCAGTACTTC. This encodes CASSLTGQGYEQYF.

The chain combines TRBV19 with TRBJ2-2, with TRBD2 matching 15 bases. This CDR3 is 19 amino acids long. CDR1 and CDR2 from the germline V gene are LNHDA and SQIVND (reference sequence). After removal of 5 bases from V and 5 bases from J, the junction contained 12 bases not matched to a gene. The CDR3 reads CASSSRTSGRALWTGELFF. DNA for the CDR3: TGTGCCAGTAGTTCCCGGACTAGCGGGAGGGCCCTTTGGACCGGGGAGCTGTTTTTT.

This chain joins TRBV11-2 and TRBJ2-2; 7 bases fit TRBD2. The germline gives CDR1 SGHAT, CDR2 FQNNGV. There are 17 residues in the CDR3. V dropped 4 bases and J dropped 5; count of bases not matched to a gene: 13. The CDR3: CASSSPGMRERTGELFF. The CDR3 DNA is TGTGCCAGCAGCTCCCCTGGGATGCGGGAGCGTACCGGGGAGCTGTTTTTT.

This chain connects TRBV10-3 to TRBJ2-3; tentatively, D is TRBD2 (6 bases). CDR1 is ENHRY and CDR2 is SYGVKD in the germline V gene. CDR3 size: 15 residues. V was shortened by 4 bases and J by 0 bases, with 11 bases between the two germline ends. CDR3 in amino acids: CAISGYSGSTDTQYF. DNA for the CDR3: TGTGCCATCAGTGGTTATAGCGGTAGCACAGATACGCAGTATTTT.

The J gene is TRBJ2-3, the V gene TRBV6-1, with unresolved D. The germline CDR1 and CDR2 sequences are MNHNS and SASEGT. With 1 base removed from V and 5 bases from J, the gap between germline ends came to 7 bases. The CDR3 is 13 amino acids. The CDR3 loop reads CASSEDFRDTQYF. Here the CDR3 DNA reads TGTGCCAGCAGTGAAGATTTCAGAGATACGCAGTATTTT.